This T cell receptor beta chain is drawn from a study of blood T cell repertoires in COVID-19. The data were produced by immunoSEQ multiplex PCR, yet TCRdb's version contains in-frame clones alone and is incomplete. The sample holds roughly 190,000 clones, 70% to 90% seen once. Germline V gene sequence: CDR1 KGHDR, CDR2 SFDVKD. This CDR3 is built from 15 residues. V lost 3 bases and J 2 bases, leaving 11 bases between the germline ends. This receptor was obtained from a man aged 55-75 years with active or convalescent COVID-19. The rearrangement links TRBV24-1 to TRBJ2-3; perhaps TRBD1 as D (6 bases). Sequencing was carried out using peripheral blood. This CDR3 is CATSDHRDPTDTQYF. CDR3 nucleotides: TGTGCCACCAGTGATCACAGGGATCCCACAGATACGCAGTATTTT.